The 16 T cell receptor beta chains reported below all come from one sample, sequenced in a study of shared clonotypes between healthy human individuals. The repertoire was sequenced with immunoSEQ multiplex PCR; TCRdb's copy has only in-frame clones and lacks some. This sample has around 2.5 million clones, with 80% to 95% found just once. The sequenced sample was naive CD4+ T cells from PBMCs. Subset defined: CD45RA+ positively selected. The receptors stem from a young man in good health. Some clones in this sample may be carry-over from other donors' samples.

This clone was detected only a few times. The chain uses TRBV28 and TRBJ1-5; tentatively, D is TRBD1 (6 bases). The V gene lost 3 bases and the J gene lost 3 bases, with 12 bases spanning the gap. Germline CDR1 MDHEN, CDR2 SYDVKM. The CDR3 loop spans 15 amino acids. CDR3 region: CASSLRGAINQPQHF. CDR3 in DNA: TGTGCCAGCAGTTTGCGGGGGGCTATCAATCAGCCCCAGCATTTT.

This clone showed up just once. The V call is TRBV5-6, the J call TRBJ1-1; 9 bases match TRBD1. From germline, CDR1 is SGHDT and CDR2 YYEEEE. With 4 bases clipped from V and 3 bases from J, the junction kept 10 bases outside the gene matches. The CDR3 runs 16 residues. The CDR3 here is CASSQIGGTGYTEAFF. Written as DNA, the CDR3 is TGTGCCAGCAGCCAAATCGGCGGGACAGGGTACACTGAAGCTTTCTTT. Combining the CDR3 with reference TRBV5-6 and TRBJ1-1 gives the whole variable domain DAGVTQSPTHLIKTRGQQVTLRCSPKSGHDTVSWYQQALGQGPQFIFQYYEEEERQRGNFPDRFSGHQFPNYSSELNVNALLLGDSALYLCASSQIGGTGYTEAFFGQGTRLTVV.

This rearrangement joins TRBV7-8 to TRBJ2-7; the D gene is possibly TRBD2 (6 bases). CDR1 SGHVS and CDR2 FQNEAQ come from the germline V gene. The ends were cut back, 6 bases at V and 4 bases at J, with 19 bases in the middle. This CDR3 is built from 15 residues. In DNA form, the CDR3 reads TGTGCCAGCAGTCAAGAGGCTAGCGCGAGATACGAGCAGTACTTC. It codes for CASSQEASARYEQYF.

The chain uses TRBV27 and TRBJ2-1; 9 bases line up with TRBD2. This CDR3 is 16 amino acids long. V shed 2 bases and J 5 bases; nucleotides not matched to a gene: 7. Per germline, CDR1 MNHEY and CDR2 SMNVEV (reference sequence). The CDR3 nucleotides are TGTGCCAGCAGTTTAGGGTTTGCGGGAGGGGACAATGAGCAGTTCTTC. This codes for CASSLGFAGGDNEQFF.

The chain combines TRBV19 with TRBJ2-1, with 9 bases fitting TRBD1. The CDR3 has 16 residues. Germline assignment: CDR1 LNHDA and CDR2 SQIVND (reference sequence). With 10 bases clipped from V and 7 bases from J, the junction kept 17 bases outside the gene matches. CDR3 coding DNA: TGTGCCACCAAATCCGTCGGGACAGGGAATATGAATGAGCAGTTCTTC. The encoded protein is CATKSVGTGNMNEQFF.

This clone was counted a single time. This CDR3 is CASSFGQGSYEQYF. CDR3 nucleotide sequence: TGCGCCAGCAGCTTCGGACAGGGTTCATACGAGCAGTACTTC. The V gene is TRBV5-1, the J gene TRBJ2-5; TRBD1 aligns across 8 bases. TRBJ2-7 matches the DNA end more closely, so the J call is doubtful. Germline V gene data show CDR1 as SGHRS and CDR2 as YFSETQ. The CDR3 spans 14 residues.

This clone is a singleton in its sample. This sequence joins TRBV9 and TRBJ2-3; a possible D gene is TRBD1 (5 bases). CDR1 and CDR2 from the germline V gene are SGDLS and YYNGEE. The germline V and J ends were trimmed by 4 bases and 6 bases, with 9 bases remaining between them. The CDR3 extends over 12 amino acids. The CDR3 coding sequence is TGTGCCAGCAGCCAGGGATCCGATACGCAGTATTTT. Protein sequence: CASSQGSDTQYF.

This clone appeared a single time. The chain couples TRBV5-1 to TRBJ2-2; 8 nucleotides match TRBD2. In germline, CDR1 is SGHRS, CDR2 YFSETQ. V lost 9 bases and J lost 4; bases outside the gene matches: 5. This CDR3 contains 13 residues. The chain's CDR3 is CATQAGVTGELFF. CDR3 DNA: TGCGCCACCCAAGCGGGAGTCACCGGGGAGCTGTTTTTT.

The rearrangement joins TRBV4-1 to TRBJ2-6; D remains ambiguous. The germline CDR1 and CDR2 sequences are MGHRA and YSYEKL. Trimming stripped 2 bases from V and 1 base from J, with 6 bases between. This CDR3 spans 15 amino acids. In nucleotides, the CDR3 is TGCGCCAGCAGCCAACCGGCGTCTGGGGCCAACGTCCTGACTTTC. Residues: CASSQPASGANVLTF.

The DNA for the CDR3 is TGCGCCAGCAGCTTATGGGAGTATACCGGGGAGCTGTTTTTT. Its protein is CASSLWEYTGELFF. The J gene is TRBJ2-2, the V gene TRBV5-1; maybe TRBD2 (5 bases). CDR3 length: 14 residues. Trimming cost V 2 bases and J 5 bases, with 10 bases left between them. From germline, CDR1 is SGHRS and CDR2 YFSETQ.

J is TRBJ1-2 and V is TRBV5-1, with D possibly matching TRBD1 (5 bases). The germline gives CDR1 SGHRS, CDR2 YFSETQ. The V and J ends lost 6 bases and 4 bases respectively, with 16 bases between them. The CDR3 is 14 amino acids. The DNA for the CDR3 is TGCGCCAGCACTTTTTCCGGGACGGGCTATGGCTACACCTTC. Its protein is CASTFSGTGYGYTF.

This clone was counted between two and nine times. This chain uses TRBV10-3 with TRBJ1-3; no firm D call. Per the germline V gene, CDR1 is ENHRY and CDR2 is SYGVKD. CDR3 length: 13 residues. V lost 10 bases and J lost 0, with 10 bases in between. The CDR3 coding sequence is TGTGCCACCGCCCAAAGCTCTGGAAACACCATATATTTT. The encoded protein is CATAQSSGNTIYF.

Comments on this clone: Other DNA sequences in this specimen translate into the identical CDR3. This chain uses TRBV5-1 with TRBJ2-7; 7 nucleotides align to TRBD1. J was trimmed by 1 base and V by 0 bases; bases with no gene match: 7. The CDR3 is 16 amino acids. CDR1 is SGHRS and CDR2 is YFSETQ in the germline V gene. CDR3 loop: CASSLAPDRVSYEQYF. The CDR3 region has the DNA TGCGCCAGCAGCTTGGCTCCCGACAGGGTGTCCTACGAGCAGTACTTC.

The chain has TRBV11-3 and TRBJ1-1, with D perhaps TRBD1 (6 bases). This CDR3 contains 13 residues. The ends were cut back, 5 bases at V and 2 bases at J, with 9 bases in the middle. Germline V gives CDR1 SGHNT, CDR2 YENEEA. The CDR3 DNA is TGTGCCAGCAGCCGGACAGACAACACTGAAGCTTTCTTT. Translated: CASSRTDNTEAFF.

With respect to this clone: Other DNA sequences of this sample code for an identical CDR3. This rearrangement joins TRBV5-1 to TRBJ2-7; 7 positions agree with TRBD1. The V segment lost 4 bases and the J segment 1 base; nucleotides outside the gene matches: 5. This CDR3 spans 14 amino acids. Germline V CDR1 and CDR2: SGHRS, YFSETQ. The CDR3 loop reads CASSSRGNSYEQYF. DNA for the CDR3: TGCGCCAGCAGCAGCAGGGGGAATTCCTACGAGCAGTACTTC.

V usage is TRBV19 and J usage is TRBJ2-3; D might be TRBD1 or TRBD2, each matching 5 bases. Germline CDR1 LNHDA, CDR2 SQIVND (reference sequence). Trimming stripped 10 bases from V and 2 bases from J, with 13 bases between. The length of the CDR3 is 13 residues. CDR3: CATGDLSTDTQYF. For the CDR3, the DNA is TGTGCCACCGGGGACCTCTCCACAGATACGCAGTATTTT. Combining the CDR3 with reference TRBV19 and TRBJ2-3 gives the whole variable domain DGGITQSPKYLFRKEGQNVTLSCEQNLNHDAMYWYRQDPGQGLRLIYYSQIVNDFQKGDIAEGYSVSREKKESFPLTVTSAQKNPTAFYLCATGDLSTDTQYFGPGTRLTVL.